The next 22 T cell receptor beta chains were all read from a single sample in a study of CD8 T cells in Susac syndrome. Random hexamers primed reverse transcription of roughly 0.45 to 1 ug RNA. TCRdb re-called the immunoSEQ multiplex PCR reads with MiXCR, one entry per CDR3 protein. The repertoire consists of about 140,000 distinct CDR3 sequences, with just under 95% occurring once and the leading ten covering 0.14%. The sequencing sample was made of CD4+ T cells from PBMCs. The receptors were sampled from a human donor with Susac syndrome.

The chain joins TRBV7-9 to TRBJ2-1; no reliable D call. Germline V gene data show CDR1 as SEHNR and CDR2 as FQNEAQ (reference sequence). This CDR3 is 14 amino acids long. Deletions cut 1 base from V and 8 bases from J, with 12 bases between. The CDR3 nucleotides read TGTGCCAGCAGCTTAGATTCGGGTATCCATGAGCAGTTCTTC. Amino acids: CASSLDSGIHEQFF.

V gene TRBV28 combines with J gene TRBJ1-6; D is undetermined. V was pared by 3 bases and J by 9 bases, with 0 bases between. In germline, CDR1 is MDHEN, CDR2 SYDVKM. This CDR3 is 10 amino acids long. The CDR3 nucleotides read TGTGCCAGCAGTTTTTCACCCCTCCACTTT. Its translation: CASSFSPLHF.

The V gene is TRBV19, the J gene TRBJ1-1; D perhaps matches TRBD1 (5 bases). This CDR3 has 14 amino acids. Per the germline V gene, CDR1 is LNHDA and CDR2 is SQIVND (reference sequence). Trimming took off 7 bases at V and 1 base at J, with 13 bases between the two ends. The CDR3 region is CASKEGTWNTEAFF. The CDR3 region has the DNA TGTGCCAGTAAAGAGGGGACGTGGAACACTGAAGCTTTCTTT.

DNA of the CDR3: TGTGCCAGCAGTGCCGGGACAGCTAATTCACCCCTCCACTTT. It specifies CASSAGTANSPLHF. V is TRBV2 and J is TRBJ1-6; the match to TRBD1 covers 7 bases. The junction had 3 bases not matched to a gene; V was cut back by 4 bases and J by 6 bases. CDR3 length: 14 amino acids. Germline V lookup: CDR1 SNHLY, CDR2 FYNNEI.

V gene TRBV20-1 combines with J gene TRBJ2-5; D is ambiguous. Germline values: CDR1 DFQATT, CDR2 SNEGSKA (reference sequence). This CDR3 spans 13 amino acids. The V gene lost 4 bases and the J gene lost 9 bases, with 18 bases spanning the gap. The DNA for the CDR3 is TGCAGTGCTATCAGTCCGTTAAGTTATCCCCAGTACTTC. It is translated as CSAISPLSYPQYF.

The chain recombines TRBV9 with TRBJ1-2, with D possibly TRBD1 on 5 matching bases. V lost 0 bases, J lost 6 bases, and 12 bases lay in between. This CDR3 is 14 amino acids long. Germline V gene data show CDR1 as SGDLS and CDR2 as YYNGEE. The CDR3 region is CASSVERGWDGYTF. In DNA form, the CDR3 reads TGTGCCAGCAGCGTAGAGAGGGGATGGGATGGCTACACCTTC.

The V and J genes are TRBV12-3 or TRBV12-4 and TRBJ2-1; TRBD2 agrees at 14 bases. This CDR3 has 17 residues. Losses at the gene ends were 3 bases for V and 7 bases for J; bases not matched to a gene: 8. CDR3: CASSFGTSGSRVNEQFF. CDR3 bases: TGTGCCAGCAGTTTCGGGACTAGCGGGAGTAGGGTTAATGAGCAGTTCTTC.

V usage is TRBV18 and J usage is TRBJ1-2; 7 bases line up with TRBD1. The CDR3 has 14 amino acids. The junction had 4 bases not matched to a gene; V was cut back by 3 bases and J by 3 bases. Looked up from germline, CDR1 is KGHSH and CDR2 is LQKENI. The CDR3 protein is CASSPQTGYYGYTF. CDR3 nucleotides: TGTGCCAGCTCACCCCAGACAGGGTACTATGGCTACACCTTC.

This chain links TRBV4-1 with TRBJ2-4, with 8 bases that match TRBD2. The CDR3 is made up of 16 amino acids. After removal of 3 bases from V and 1 base from J, the junction contained 5 bases not matched to a gene. Germline CDR1 MGHRA, CDR2 YSYEKL. CDR3 coding DNA: TGCGCCAGCAGCCAGGCGCCGGGGGGGGCCAAAAACATTCAGTACTTC. Residues: CASSQAPGGAKNIQYF.

The chain has TRBV5-4 and TRBJ1-2; 8 bases agree with TRBD1. With V trimmed by 2 bases and J by 4 bases, 4 bases remained unmatched. CDR3 length equals 14 residues. The germline CDR1 and CDR2 sequences are SGHNT and YYREEE (reference sequence). The CDR3 is CASSFYRGGYGYTF. The CDR3 DNA is TGTGCCAGCAGCTTCTACAGGGGGGGCTATGGCTACACCTTC.

This chain connects TRBV5-1 to TRBJ2-7; TRBD1 agrees at 9 bases. With 5 bases clipped from V and 1 base from J, the junction kept 4 bases outside the gene matches. Germline-derived CDR1 and CDR2 are SGHRS and YFSETQ. The CDR3 covers 14 residues. The CDR3 spells CASRRGTGSYEQYF. Here the CDR3 DNA reads TGCGCCAGCAGGCGAGGGACAGGGTCCTACGAGCAGTACTTC.

Only a few counts were recorded for this clonotype. This sequence joins TRBV4-1 and TRBJ2-7, with TRBD2 identical over 9 bases. Germline V gene sequence: CDR1 MGHRA, CDR2 YSYEKL. The CDR3 has 15 amino acids. V was pared by 1 base and J by 1 base, with 2 bases of the junction left unmatched. This chain's CDR3 is CASSQGLAASYEQYF. The CDR3 DNA reads TGCGCCAGCAGCCAAGGACTAGCGGCTTCCTACGAGCAGTACTTC.

This clonotype was recorded once. The V and J genes are TRBV28 and TRBJ1-5; D gene unclear. Germline-derived CDR1 and CDR2 are MDHEN and SYDVKM. Between the trimmed V and J ends, which lost 4 bases and 0 bases, there was a span of 7 bases. The CDR3 sequence is 14 residues long. CDR3 nucleotides: TGTGCCAGCAGTTCAGGTAATAGCAATCAGCCCCAGCATTTT. Amino acids: CASSSGNSNQPQHF.

The chain combines TRBV29-1 with TRBJ2-1; D remains unclear. The V gene's germline CDR1 is SQVTM and CDR2 ANQGSEA. Trimming stripped 1 base from V and 6 bases from J, with 4 bases between. This CDR3 spans 11 amino acids. The DNA of the CDR3 is TGCAGCGTTGAAGGGTTCAATGAGCAGTTCTTC. Its protein product is CSVEGFNEQFF.

J is TRBJ2-2 and V is TRBV4-1; D is unresolved. This CDR3 has 13 residues. V was pared by 0 bases and J by 7 bases, with 6 bases between. Germline CDR1 reads MGHRA; CDR2 reads YSYEKL. The CDR3 DNA sequence: TGCGCCAGCAGCCAAGAAATTAGCGGGGAGCTGTTTTTT. Translated, it gives CASSQEISGELFF.

J is TRBJ2-5 and V is TRBV7-9, with a tentative D call TRBD2 (6 bases). The CDR3 has 14 residues. Germline V gene sequence: CDR1 SEHNR, CDR2 FQNEAQ (reference sequence). Trimming cost V 5 bases and J 4 bases, with 14 bases left between them. The CDR3 DNA follows: TGTGCCAGCAGCCTCAGACTAGACCTAGAGACCCAGTACTTC. As protein: CASSLRLDLETQYF.

The V gene is TRBV14, the J gene TRBJ1-2; D remains ambiguous. Looked up from germline, CDR1 is SGHDN and CDR2 is FVKESK. This CDR3 has 12 residues. V dropped 0 bases and J dropped 3 bases, with 2 bases sitting between them. CDR3 DNA sequence: TGTGCCAGCAGCCAAGAGCACTATGGCTACACCTTC. As protein: CASSQEHYGYTF. The full variable domain, completed using reference TRBV14 and TRBJ1-2, is EAGVTQFPSHSVIEKGQTVTLRCDPISGHDNLYWYRRVMGKEIKFLLHFVKESKQDESGMPNNRFLAERTGGTYSTLKVQPAELEDSGVYFCASSQEHYGYTFGSGTRLTVV.

In its sample, this clonotype was seen a few times. The rearrangement uses TRBV12-3 or TRBV12-4 and TRBJ1-1; D might be TRBD1 (5 bases). This CDR3 is 13 amino acids long. The V and J ends lost 3 bases and 1 base respectively, with 6 bases between them. CDR3 DNA sequence: TGTGCCAGCAGTTTGGGACGGAACACTGAAGCTTTCTTT. Its translation is CASSLGRNTEAFF.

The chain carries TRBV19 and TRBJ1-2, with D unclear. CDR3 length: 15 residues. Germline V gene data show CDR1 as LNHDA and CDR2 as SQIVND (reference sequence). The V and J ends lost 6 bases and 4 bases respectively, with 18 bases between them. The CDR3 coding sequence is TGTGCCAGTAGATACGCTCGGCCGGGAAGCTATGGCTACACCTTC. It encodes CASRYARPGSYGYTF.

The chain recombines TRBV19 with TRBJ2-5; D is perhaps TRBD2 (6 bases). Germline CDR1 is LNHDA and CDR2 is SQIVND (reference sequence). This CDR3 contains 14 residues. V was pared by 5 bases and J by 6 bases, with 16 bases between. CDR3 sequence reads: CASSPRENGKTQYF. The CDR3 nucleotides read TGTGCCAGTAGTCCCCGGGAGAATGGGAAGACCCAGTACTTC.

The chain has TRBV20-1 and TRBJ1-2; 7 bases fit TRBD1. The ends lost 7 bases at V and 10 bases at J; junction bases unmatched: 12. CDR3 length equals 12 residues. Germline loops: CDR1 DFQATT, CDR2 SNEGSKA (reference sequence). CDR3 DNA sequence: TGCAGTGGAGACAGGGACGGGCATGTCTACACCTTC. This translates into CSGDRDGHVYTF.

This clonotype has a handful of counts. For the CDR3, the DNA is TGTGCCAGCAGTTTATCCCTGAACACTGAAGCTTTCTTT. Protein: CASSLSLNTEAFF. The rearrangement uses TRBV5-4 and TRBJ1-1; D is unclear. The germline V gene has CDR1 SGHNT and CDR2 YYREEE (reference sequence). The CDR3 spans 13 residues. V lost 5 bases and J 0 bases, leaving 8 bases between the germline ends. Together with reference TRBV5-4 and TRBJ1-1, the CDR3 gives the full variable domain: ETGVTQSPTHLIKTRGQQVTLRCSSQSGHNTVSWYQQALGQGPQFIFQYYREEENGRGNFPPRFSGLQFPNYSSELNVNALELDDSALYLCASSLSLNTEAFFGQGTRLTVV.